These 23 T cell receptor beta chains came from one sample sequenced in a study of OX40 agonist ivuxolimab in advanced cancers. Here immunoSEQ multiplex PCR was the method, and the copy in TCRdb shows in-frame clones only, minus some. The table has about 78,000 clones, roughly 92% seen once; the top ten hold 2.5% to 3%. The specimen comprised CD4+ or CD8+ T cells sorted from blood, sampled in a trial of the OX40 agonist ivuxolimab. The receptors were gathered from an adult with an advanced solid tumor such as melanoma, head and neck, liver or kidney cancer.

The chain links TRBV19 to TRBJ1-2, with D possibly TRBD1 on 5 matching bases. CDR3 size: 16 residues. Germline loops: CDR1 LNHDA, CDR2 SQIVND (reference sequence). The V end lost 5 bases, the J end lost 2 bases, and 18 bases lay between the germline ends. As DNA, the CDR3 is TGTGCCAGTAGTGGGGAGGGACCCCCGGGGAACTATGGCTACACCTTC. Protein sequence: CASSGEGPPGNYGYTF.

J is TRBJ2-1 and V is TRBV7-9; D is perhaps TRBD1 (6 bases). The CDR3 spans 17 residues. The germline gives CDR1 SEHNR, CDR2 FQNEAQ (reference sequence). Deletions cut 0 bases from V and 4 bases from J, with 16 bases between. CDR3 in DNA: TGTGCCAGCAGCTTAGCAAGTTCACAGGGACGGTACAATGAGCAGTTCTTC. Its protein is CASSLASSQGRYNEQFF.

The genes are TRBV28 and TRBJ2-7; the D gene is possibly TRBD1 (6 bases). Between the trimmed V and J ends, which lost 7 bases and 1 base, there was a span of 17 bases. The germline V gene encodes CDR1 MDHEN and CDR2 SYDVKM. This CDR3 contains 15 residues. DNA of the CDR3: TGTGCCAGCACCCCCCTGGACAGACTATCCTACGAGCAGTACTTC. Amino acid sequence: CASTPLDRLSYEQYF.

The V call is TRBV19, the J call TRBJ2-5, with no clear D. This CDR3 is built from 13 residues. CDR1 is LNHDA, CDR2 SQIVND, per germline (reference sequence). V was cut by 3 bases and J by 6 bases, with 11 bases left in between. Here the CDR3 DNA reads TGTGCCAGTAGTATCGATCAGGCCCAGACCCAGTACTTC. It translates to CASSIDQAQTQYF. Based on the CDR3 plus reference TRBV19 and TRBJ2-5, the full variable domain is DGGITQSPKYLFRKEGQNVTLSCEQNLNHDAMYWYRQDPGQGLRLIYYSQIVNDFQKGDIAEGYSVSREKKESFPLTVTSAQKNPTAFYLCASSIDQAQTQYFGPGTRLLVL.

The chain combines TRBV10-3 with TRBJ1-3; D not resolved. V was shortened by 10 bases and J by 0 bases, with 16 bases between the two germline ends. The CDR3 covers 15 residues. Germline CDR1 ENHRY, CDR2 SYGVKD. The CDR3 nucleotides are TGTGCCACCCTACGGACGCCGAGCTCTGGAAACACCATATATTTT. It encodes CATLRTPSSGNTIYF.

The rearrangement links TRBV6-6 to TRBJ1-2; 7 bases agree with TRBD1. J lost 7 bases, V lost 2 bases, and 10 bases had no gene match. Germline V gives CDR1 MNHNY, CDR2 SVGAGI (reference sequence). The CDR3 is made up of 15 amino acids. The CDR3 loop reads CASSYPEGGAGGYTF. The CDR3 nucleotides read TGTGCCAGCAGTTACCCGGAAGGGGGCGCGGGTGGCTACACCTTC.

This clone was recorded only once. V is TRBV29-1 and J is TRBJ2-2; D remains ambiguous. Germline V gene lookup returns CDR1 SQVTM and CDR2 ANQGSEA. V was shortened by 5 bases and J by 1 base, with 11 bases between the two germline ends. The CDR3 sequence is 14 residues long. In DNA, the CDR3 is TGCAGCGTTAAAACCCAGCGGAACACCGGGGAGCTGTTTTTT. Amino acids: CSVKTQRNTGELFF.

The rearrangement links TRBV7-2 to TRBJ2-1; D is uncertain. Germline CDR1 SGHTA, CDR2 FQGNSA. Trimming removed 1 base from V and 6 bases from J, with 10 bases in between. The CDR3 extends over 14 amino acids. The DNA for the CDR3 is TGTGCCAGCAGCTTAGAACCAGGCCCCAATGAGCAGTTCTTC. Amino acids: CASSLEPGPNEQFF.

CDR3 region: CASSWTGGTEAFF. CDR3 nucleotides: TGCGCCAGCAGCTGGACAGGGGGGACTGAAGCTTTCTTT. J is TRBJ1-1 and V is TRBV5-1; 10 nucleotides agree with TRBD1. This CDR3 region has 13 residues. V gave up 3 bases and J gave up 5 bases; unmatched junction bases: 1. Germline values: CDR1 SGHRS, CDR2 YFSETQ.

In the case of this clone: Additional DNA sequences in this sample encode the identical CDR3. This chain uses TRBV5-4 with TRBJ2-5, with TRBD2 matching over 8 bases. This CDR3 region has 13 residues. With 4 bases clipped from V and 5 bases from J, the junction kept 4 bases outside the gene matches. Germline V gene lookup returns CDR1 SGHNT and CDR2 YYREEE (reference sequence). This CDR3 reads CASSPGGQETQYF. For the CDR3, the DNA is TGTGCCAGCAGCCCGGGGGGGCAGGAGACCCAGTACTTC.

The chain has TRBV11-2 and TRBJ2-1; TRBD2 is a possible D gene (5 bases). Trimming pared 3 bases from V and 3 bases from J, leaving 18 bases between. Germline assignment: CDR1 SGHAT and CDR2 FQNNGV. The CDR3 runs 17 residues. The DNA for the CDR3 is TGTGCCAGCAGCTTTTTGCGGGCCCAGCAAGGCTACAATGAGCAGTTCTTC. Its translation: CASSFLRAQQGYNEQFF.

In DNA form, the CDR3 reads TGTGCCAGCAGCCCAGCGGGAGGGCCAGGAGGAGATACGCAGTATTTT. It encodes CASSPAGGPGGDTQYF. V usage is TRBV7-2 and J usage is TRBJ2-3, with 10 bases that match TRBD2. The CDR3 extends over 16 amino acids. Germline trimming cut 5 bases from V and 5 bases from J; bases unmatched to any gene: 10. The germline gives CDR1 SGHTA, CDR2 FQGNSA.

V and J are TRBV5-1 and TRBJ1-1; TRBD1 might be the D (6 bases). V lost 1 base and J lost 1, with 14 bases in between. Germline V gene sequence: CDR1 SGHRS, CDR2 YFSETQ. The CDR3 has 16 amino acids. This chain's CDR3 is CASSLTPGQRNTEAFF. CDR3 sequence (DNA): TGCGCCAGCAGCTTGACCCCAGGACAGAGGAACACTGAAGCTTTCTTT.

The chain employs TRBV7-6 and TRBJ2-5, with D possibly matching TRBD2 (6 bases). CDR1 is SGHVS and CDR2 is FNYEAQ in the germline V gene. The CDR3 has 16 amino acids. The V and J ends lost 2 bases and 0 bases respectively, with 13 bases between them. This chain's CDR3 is CASSLFGAGNQETQYF. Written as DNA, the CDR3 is TGTGCCAGCAGCTTATTTGGGGCGGGGAACCAAGAGACCCAGTACTTC.

CDR3 residues: CASSLTNPYNEQFF. The DNA of the CDR3 is TGCGCCAGCAGCTTGACTAACCCCTACAATGAGCAGTTCTTC. The chain couples TRBV5-1 to TRBJ2-1; D is ambiguous. Germline CDR1 reads SGHRS; CDR2 reads YFSETQ. The CDR3 is 14 residues long. Trimming shortened V by 1 base and J by 2 bases, and 7 bases separated the two germline ends.

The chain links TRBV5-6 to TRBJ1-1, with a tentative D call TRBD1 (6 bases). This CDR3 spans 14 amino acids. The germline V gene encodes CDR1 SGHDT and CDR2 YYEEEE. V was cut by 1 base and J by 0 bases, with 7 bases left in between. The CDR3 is CASSLTGMNTEAFF. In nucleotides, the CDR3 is TGTGCCAGCAGCTTGACAGGGATGAACACTGAAGCTTTCTTT. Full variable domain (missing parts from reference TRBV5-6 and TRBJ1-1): DAGVTQSPTHLIKTRGQQVTLRCSPKSGHDTVSWYQQALGQGPQFIFQYYEEEERQRGNFPDRFSGHQFPNYSSELNVNALLLGDSALYLCASSLTGMNTEAFFGQGTRLTVV.

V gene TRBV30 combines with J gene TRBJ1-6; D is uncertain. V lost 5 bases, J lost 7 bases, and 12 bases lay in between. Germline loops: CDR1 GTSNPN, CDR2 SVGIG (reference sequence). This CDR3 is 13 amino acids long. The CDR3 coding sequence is TGTGCCTGGGGGGTTAGTGGGAATTCACCCCTCCACTTT. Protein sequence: CAWGVSGNSPLHF.

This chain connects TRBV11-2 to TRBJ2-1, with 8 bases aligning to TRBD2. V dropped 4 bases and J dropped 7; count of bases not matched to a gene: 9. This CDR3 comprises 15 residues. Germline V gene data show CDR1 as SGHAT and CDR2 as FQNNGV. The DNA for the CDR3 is TGTGCCAGCAGCTGGGGGGGACTAGGACGGAATGAGCAGTTCTTC. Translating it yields CASSWGGLGRNEQFF.

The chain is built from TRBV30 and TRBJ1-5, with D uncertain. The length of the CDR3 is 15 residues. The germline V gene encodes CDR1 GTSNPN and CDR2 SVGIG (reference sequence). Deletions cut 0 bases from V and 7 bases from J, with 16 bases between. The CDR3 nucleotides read TGTGCCTGGAGTGTAGGGTTGATGGGTGGGCAGCCCCAGCATTTT. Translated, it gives CAWSVGLMGGQPQHF.

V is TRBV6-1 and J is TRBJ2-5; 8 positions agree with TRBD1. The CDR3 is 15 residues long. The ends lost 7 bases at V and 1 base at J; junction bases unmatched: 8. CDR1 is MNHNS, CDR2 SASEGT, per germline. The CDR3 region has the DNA TGTGCCAGCACCCTCGTAACAGGGGGCCAAGAGACCCAGTACTTC. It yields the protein CASTLVTGGQETQYF.

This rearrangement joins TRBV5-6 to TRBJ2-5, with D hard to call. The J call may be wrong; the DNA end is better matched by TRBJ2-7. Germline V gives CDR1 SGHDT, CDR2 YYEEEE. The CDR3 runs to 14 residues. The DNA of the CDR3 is TGTGCCAGCAGCCCGGGTCCAGGATACTACGAGCAGTACTTC. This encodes CASSPGPGYYEQYF.

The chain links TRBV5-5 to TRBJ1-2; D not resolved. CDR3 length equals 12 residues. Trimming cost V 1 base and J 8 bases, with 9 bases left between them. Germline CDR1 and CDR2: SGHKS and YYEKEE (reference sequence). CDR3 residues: CASSLRAGGYTF. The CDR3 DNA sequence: TGTGCCAGCAGCTTGCGCGCGGGCGGCTACACCTTC.

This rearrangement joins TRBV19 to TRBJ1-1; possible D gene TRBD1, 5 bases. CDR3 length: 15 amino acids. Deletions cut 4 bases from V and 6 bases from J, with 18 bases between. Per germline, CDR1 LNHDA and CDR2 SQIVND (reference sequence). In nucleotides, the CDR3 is TGTGCCAGTAGTACCCTCTGGGGGATAGACCCTGAAGCTTTCTTT. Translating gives CASSTLWGIDPEAFF.